This is a list of T cell receptor beta chains from one sample in a study of radiotherapy plus CTLA-4 blockade in lung cancer. Only in-frame clones appear in the TCRdb table, and some are missing; sequencing was by immunoSEQ multiplex PCR. The sample has approximately 77,000 clones, 78% seen once; the top ten hold roughly 22%. This specimen consisted of peripheral blood, obtained from a patient treated with radiotherapy plus ipilimumab. The receptors come from a human donor with non-small cell lung cancer whose response to radiotherapy plus ipilimumab could not be evaluated. Some clones in this sample may be carry-over from other donors' samples. The CDR3 runs from the conserved cysteine through the conserved F or W. The D gene is left open where the match is weak. The size field is filled for only some rows; it gives once, few, many or a size class.

clone size	D gene	V gene	CDR3 length	CDR3 protein
NA	NA	TRBV18	15	CASSNDRLTNEKLFF
NA	NA	TRBV18	13	CASSPQELETQYF
NA	TRBD1	TRBV5-6	16	CASSLETGGSSYEQYF
NA	NA	TRBV5-1	12	CASSLAGDTQYF
once	NA	TRBV18	13	CASSPTANSPLHF
NA	NA	TRBV4-1	18	CASSQDLFGLGGNSPLHF
NA	TRBD1	TRBV6-5	13	CASSSDRGGELFF
NA	TRBD1	TRBV29-1	12	CSSMTGPETQYF
NA	NA	TRBV5-4	14	CASSLLGGPDTQYF
NA	TRBD1	TRBV19	16	CASSTGPGGGADTQYF
NA	TRBD2	TRBV29-1	15	CSVGLLAGGNNEQFF
NA	TRBD1	TRBV28	16	CASSPDRGLANEKLFF
once	NA	TRBV11-3	14	CASSLDRGTDTQYF
NA	NA	TRBV6-5	13	CASSQRESGELFF
NA	NA	TRBV19	14	CASSMIQTNYGYTF
NA	TRBD1	TRBV7-2	17	CASSFPGTGGSGETQYF
NA	TRBD1	TRBV19	16	CASSTPGQGHGNGYTF
NA	NA	TRBV4-1	13	CASSLGTDQPQHF
NA	NA	TRBV27	19	CASSLWHGFTGISYNEQFF
NA	NA	TRBV25-1	12	CASSSPGYGYTF